These T cell receptor beta chains were read from a single sample in a study of T cells in Graves' hyperthyroidism and ophthalmopathy. TCRdb reprocessed the multiplex PCR reads via MiXCR and lists one record per CDR3 protein. The sample consists of approximately 400,000 distinct CDR3 sequences, approximately 13% of them appearing once. Sequenced material: blood. Receptors originate from a man aged 25-45 years with Graves' hyperthyroidism that later progressed to Graves' ophthalmopathy. CDR3s include the opening cysteine and the closing phenylalanine or tryptophan. D genes are given only for firm matches. A row's size may be missing; if present it is once, few, many or a size class.

clone_size	v_call	d_call	j_call	cdr3_aa	cdr3_nt
.	TRBV20-1	TRBD1	TRBJ1-5	CSARDRTGGWSQPQHF	TGCAGTGCTAGAGATCGGACAGGGGGCTGGTCTCAGCCCCAGCATTTT
many	TRBV3-1	TRBD2	TRBJ2-3	CASSTRTSGFAPDTQYF	TGTGCCAGCAGCACGCGGACTAGCGGGTTTGCCCCAGATACGCAGTATTTT
many	TRBV6-1	.	TRBJ2-2	CASSEGWAATGELFF	TGTGCCAGCAGTGAAGGTTGGGCAGCCACCGGGGAGCTGTTTTTT
.	TRBV24-1	.	TRBJ1-5	CATSVQGYNQPQHF	TGTGCCACCAGTGTTCAGGGATACAATCAGCCCCAGCATTTT
many	TRBV11-2	TRBD1	TRBJ2-3	CASSLDPKTGSTDTQYF	TGTGCCAGCAGCTTAGATCCCAAGACAGGGAGCACAGATACGCAGTATTTT
many	TRBV6-1	.	TRBJ1-4	CASSEATRELFF	TGTGCCAGCAGTGAAGCGACCAGAGAACTGTTTTTT
.	TRBV10-3	TRBD1	TRBJ1-5	CAIGQGLDQPQHF	TGTGCCATCGGACAGGGGCTGGATCAGCCCCAGCATTTT
.	TRBV7-2	.	TRBJ2-5	CASSSSYRETQYF	TGTGCCAGCAGCTCCAGTTACCGGGAGACCCAGTACTTC
many	TRBV28	.	TRBJ1-5	CASSLYGPGNQPQHF	TGTGCCAGCAGTTTATATGGGCCGGGCAATCAGCCCCAGCATTTT
.	TRBV5-1	.	TRBJ2-2	CASSLGSGPANTGELFF	TGCGCCAGCAGCTTGGGTTCCGGACCCGCGAACACCGGGGAGCTGTTTTTT
.	TRBV11-2	TRBD1	TRBJ2-5	CASSLGQGVWAEIQYF	TGTGCCAGCAGCTTAGGCCAGGGGGTTTGGGCAGAGATCCAGTACTTC
many	TRBV13	.	TRBJ1-1	CASSHPTGGNTEAFF	TGTGCCAGCAGCCATCCGACAGGAGGGAACACTGAAGCTTTCTTT
many	TRBV28	TRBD1	TRBJ1-2	CASSPGDRTLYGYTF	TGTGCCAGCAGTCCTGGGGACAGGACTCTTTATGGCTACACCTTC
many	TRBV28	.	TRBJ1-6	CASSLYQEDLSPLHF	TGTGCCAGCAGTTTATACCAAGAGGACTTATCACCCCTCCACTTT
few	TRBV7-2	TRBD1	TRBJ2-2	CASSSTGPGELFF	TGTGCCAGCAGCTCGACAGGGCCCGGGGAGCTGTTTTTT
.	TRBV5-5	.	TRBJ1-1	CASSFRMNTEAFF	TGTGCCAGCAGCTTCCGTATGAACACTGAAGCTTTCTTT
.	TRBV7-9	TRBD2	TRBJ2-3	CASSLPGTSGGAGDTQYF	TGTGCCAGCAGCTTACCAGGGACTAGCGGGGGGGCGGGAGATACGCAGTATTTT
many	TRBV27	.	TRBJ2-1	CASSRPGDEQFF	TGTGCCAGCAGCCGGCCTGGGGATGAGCAGTTCTTC
.	TRBV19	.	TRBJ1-5	CASSLWDSTFGNQPQHF	TGTGCCAGTAGTCTCTGGGACTCAACCTTTGGAAATCAGCCCCAGCATTTT
.	TRBV4-1	TRBD1	TRBJ1-5	CASSPRTGVDFDGQPQHF	TGCGCCAGCAGCCCACGGACAGGGGTTGACTTTGACGGTCAGCCCCAGCATTTT
few	TRBV18	.	TRBJ1-4	CASSFPPGGEEKLFF	TGTGCCAGCTCGTTCCCCCCCGGGGGGGAGGAAAAACTGTTTTTT